The clone carrying this T cell receptor beta chain was seen a handful of times. The antigen is not known. These data belong to a study of T cells after yellow fever vaccination. Study results and limitations: Peaking on day 5 versus 15, the secondary response was faster but weaker. Post-booster samples contained most primary-vaccination clones (more than 95% CD4, approximately 88% CD8). Contaminating bulk clonotypes could be abundant in FACS-sorted repertoires.

Germline values: CDR1 SGHAT, CDR2 FQNNGV. V dropped 0 bases and J dropped 4 bases, with 13 bases sitting between them. The CDR3 has 16 amino acids. TCR cDNA, made by 5'RACE template switching, carried an added universal primer site and UMIs. TCRdb re-analysed the 5' RACE reads in MiXCR, keeping a single row per CDR3 protein. Of around 250,000 distinct CDR3 sequences in the sample, about 5.2% were seen once. Source: CD4+ T cells sorted from PBMCs, taken on the day of the yellow fever booster vaccination. This chain connects TRBV11-2 to TRBJ2-1; perhaps TRBD2 as D (5 bases). The receptor comes from a man aged 18 to 30 who received the YFV17D yellow fever vaccine. CDR3 nucleotides: TGTGCCAGCAGCTTAGATCCGGGGATTGGGTACAATGAGCAGTTCTTC. Translating gives CASSLDPGIGYNEQFF. Filled out from reference TRBV11-2 and TRBJ2-1, the complete variable domain reads EAGVAQSPRYKIIEKRQSVAFWCNPISGHATLYWYQQILGQGPKLLIQFQNNGVVDDSQLPKDRFSAERLKGVDSTLKIQPAKLEDSAVYLCASSLDPGIGYNEQFFGPGTRLTVL.